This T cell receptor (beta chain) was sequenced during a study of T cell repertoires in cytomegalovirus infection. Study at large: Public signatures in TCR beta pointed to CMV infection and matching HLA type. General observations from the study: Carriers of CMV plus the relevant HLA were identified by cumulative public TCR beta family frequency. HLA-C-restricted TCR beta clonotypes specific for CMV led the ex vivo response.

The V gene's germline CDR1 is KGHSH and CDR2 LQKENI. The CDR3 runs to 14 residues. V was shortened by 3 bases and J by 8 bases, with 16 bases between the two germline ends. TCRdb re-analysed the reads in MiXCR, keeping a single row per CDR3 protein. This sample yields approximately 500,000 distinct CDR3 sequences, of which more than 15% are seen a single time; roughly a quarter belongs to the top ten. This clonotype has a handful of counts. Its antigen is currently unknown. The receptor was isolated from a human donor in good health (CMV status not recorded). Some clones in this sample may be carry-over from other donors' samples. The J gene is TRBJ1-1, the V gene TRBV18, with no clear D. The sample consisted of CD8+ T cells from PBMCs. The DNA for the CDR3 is TGTGCCAGCTCACCCCCTGGACTGGGTGAGGAAGCTTTCTTT. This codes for CASSPPGLGEEAFF.